The 26 T cell receptor beta chains below were found in one sample sequenced in a study of radiotherapy plus CTLA-4 blockade in lung cancer. Sequenced by immunoSEQ multiplex PCR; TCRdb stores in-frame clones only, minus some. The sample holds around 100,000 clones, 65% to 75% seen once. Sequenced here: peripheral blood, sampled from a patient treated with radiotherapy plus ipilimumab. The receptor set was obtained from a human donor with non-small cell lung cancer who had a partial response to radiotherapy plus ipilimumab. Some clones in this sample may be carry-over from other donors' samples.

The genes are TRBV5-1 and TRBJ2-7; no clear D. Germline V lookup: CDR1 SGHRS, CDR2 YFSETQ. The germline V and J ends were trimmed by 6 bases and 4 bases, with 8 bases remaining between them. The CDR3 contains 11 residues. Written as DNA, the CDR3 is TGCGCCAGCAAAGGAGAATACGAGCAGTACTTC. Amino acids: CASKGEYEQYF.

The J gene is TRBJ2-5, the V gene TRBV7-2; 9 bases fit TRBD2. Trimming took 4 bases from V and 5 from J; bases not matched to a gene: 14. Germline lookup yields CDR1 SGHTA and CDR2 FQGNSA. This CDR3 has 17 residues. Written as DNA, the CDR3 is TGTGCCAGCAGCTGGGTAGCGGGGGCCTCCGGCGAGGAGACCCAGTACTTC. This sequence encodes CASSWVAGASGEETQYF. The full variable domain, rest sourced from reference TRBV7-2 and TRBJ2-5, is GAGVSQSPSNKVTEKGKDVELRCDPISGHTALYWYRQSLGQGLEFLIYFQGNSAPDKSGLPSDRFSAERTGGSVSTLTIQRTQQEDSAVYLCASSWVAGASGEETQYFGPGTRLLVL.

V and J are TRBV18 and TRBJ1-2, with a weak D call TRBD1 (5 bases). Germline CDR1 KGHSH, CDR2 LQKENI. This CDR3 has 13 residues. Trimming took 3 bases from V and 3 from J, leaving 8 bases between them. The CDR3 protein is CASSPGLDYGYTF. In nucleotides, the CDR3 is TGTGCCAGCTCACCGGGGCTAGACTATGGCTACACCTTC.

The J gene is TRBJ1-2, the V gene TRBV6-6; 7 bases fit TRBD1. The CDR3 length is 15 residues. V lost 6 bases, J lost 1 base, and 8 bases stayed unmatched. CDR1 and CDR2 from the germline V gene are MNHNY and SVGAGI (reference sequence). The CDR3: CASSRTGGINYGYTF. CDR3 DNA: TGTGCCAGCAGCCGGACAGGAGGTATTAACTATGGCTACACCTTC.

The V and J genes are TRBV30 and TRBJ1-5, with D tentatively TRBD1 (6 bases). Germline CDR1 reads GTSNPN; CDR2 reads SVGIG (reference sequence). Trimming shortened V by 3 bases and J by 5 bases, and 11 bases separated the two germline ends. The CDR3 loop spans 13 amino acids. The CDR3 loop is CAWSATGYQPQHF. CDR3 nucleotides: TGTGCCTGGAGCGCAACAGGGTATCAGCCCCAGCATTTT. Full variable domain (missing parts from reference TRBV30 and TRBJ1-5): SQTIHQWPATLVQPVGSPLSLECTVEGTSNPNLYWYRQAAGRGLQLLFYSVGIGQISSEVPQNLSASRPQDRQFILSSKKLLLSDSGFYLCAWSATGYQPQHFGDGTRLSIL.

V and J are TRBV6-1 and TRBJ1-1, with D tentatively TRBD1 (5 bases). There are 15 residues in the CDR3. CDR1 is MNHNS, CDR2 SASEGT, per germline. Trimming removed 1 base from V and 0 bases from J, with 9 bases in between. The CDR3, as DNA: TGTGCCAGCAGTGAAGGGGGCTCTTTGAACACTGAAGCTTTCTTT. It is translated as CASSEGGSLNTEAFF.

The gene calls are TRBV7-3 and TRBJ2-2; the D is unclear. Germline assignment: CDR1 SGHTA and CDR2 FQGTGA. Trimming stripped 0 bases from V and 7 bases from J, with 6 bases between. This CDR3 contains 13 residues. DNA for the CDR3: TGTGCCAGCAGCTTAACTTCGGTCGGGGAGCTGTTTTTT. It yields the protein CASSLTSVGELFF.

V gene TRBV6-6 combines with J gene TRBJ1-1; TRBD1 matches 8 bases. Looked up from germline, CDR1 is MNHNY and CDR2 is SVGAGI (reference sequence). The trim removed 5 bases at V and 5 bases at J, leaving 7 bases unmatched. The length of the CDR3 is 14 residues. In DNA, the CDR3 is TGTGCCAGCAGTATTCAGGGGGCGCAGACTGAAGCTTTCTTT. It codes for CASSIQGAQTEAFF.

This clone was seen repeatedly, ten times or more. V gene TRBV5-1 combines with J gene TRBJ1-4; D might be TRBD1 (5 bases). Looked up from germline, CDR1 is SGHRS and CDR2 is YFSETQ. This CDR3 region has 14 residues. V was cut by 6 bases and J by 7 bases, with 16 bases left in between. This CDR3 is CASTLGGGSEKLFF. The CDR3 region has the DNA TGCGCCAGCACCCTCGGGGGGGGGTCTGAAAAACTGTTTTTT.

This clone showed up just a few times. This rearrangement joins TRBV7-9 to TRBJ1-2; D unresolved. Trimming removed 6 bases from V and 2 bases from J, with 7 bases in between. This CDR3 has 12 amino acids. Germline CDR1 SEHNR, CDR2 FQNEAQ (reference sequence). CDR3 sequence (DNA): TGTGCCAGCAGGGGCCGGAACTATGGCTACACCTTC. This codes for CASRGRNYGYTF.

This chain joins TRBV6-1 and TRBJ1-2; D is unclear. CDR1 MNHNS and CDR2 SASEGT come from the germline V gene. The CDR3 runs 14 residues. Trimming took off 2 bases at V and 2 bases at J, with 9 bases between the two ends. In nucleotides, the CDR3 is TGTGCCAGCAGTGAACTACAGCCCAACTATGGCTACACCTTC. Encoded protein: CASSELQPNYGYTF.

This chain connects TRBV11-2 to TRBJ2-7, with 12 bases lining up with TRBD1. The CDR3 has 15 residues. V lost 5 bases to trimming and J lost 6 bases; unmatched junction nucleotides: 8. From germline, CDR1 is SGHAT and CDR2 FQNNGV. In DNA, the CDR3 is TGTGCCAGCAGCGGGACAGGGGGCGCGGGCGGCGAGCAGTACTTC. Amino acids: CASSGTGGAGGEQYF.

The chain carries TRBV5-1 and TRBJ1-2; D is perhaps TRBD1 (5 bases). CDR3 length: 14 amino acids. Trimming removed 0 bases at V and 3 bases at J, with 9 bases between. The germline V gene encodes CDR1 SGHRS and CDR2 YFSETQ. CDR3 bases: TGCGCCAGCAGCTTGGGGCAGGGATACTATGGCTACACCTTC. Protein product: CASSLGQGYYGYTF.

CDR3 protein: CASSRRGGEASYEQYF. CDR3 nucleotide sequence: TGTGCCAGCAGCCGCCGTGGGGGGGAGGCCTCCTACGAGCAGTACTTC. The rearrangement uses TRBV11-2 and TRBJ2-7, with TRBD2 identical over 7 bases. The germline CDR1 and CDR2 sequences are SGHAT and FQNNGV. The CDR3 runs to 16 residues. Losses at the gene ends were 5 bases for V and 0 bases for J; bases not matched to a gene: 10.

CDR3 region: CASSSRRIAKNIQYF. The DNA of the CDR3 is TGTGCCAGCAGTTCTAGGCGGATAGCCAAAAACATTCAGTACTTC. The V and J genes are TRBV7-2 and TRBJ2-4; D gene uncertain. This CDR3 region has 15 residues. Germline CDR1 SGHTA, CDR2 FQGNSA. Trimming removed 6 bases at V and 0 bases at J, with 12 bases between.

The chain recombines TRBV5-1 with TRBJ2-3; D is unclear. V lost 3 bases, J lost 2 bases, and 16 bases lay in between. Germline lookup yields CDR1 SGHRS and CDR2 YFSETQ. There are 16 residues in the CDR3. The chain's CDR3 is CASSSEWRIHTDTQYF. Written as DNA, the CDR3 is TGCGCCAGCAGCTCGGAGTGGCGGATCCACACAGATACGCAGTATTTT.

This rearrangement joins TRBV19 to TRBJ1-6, with 8 bases fitting TRBD1. The CDR3 runs to 15 residues. The V and J ends lost 8 bases and 10 bases, in that order; junction bases with no gene match: 13. Germline V gene lookup returns CDR1 LNHDA and CDR2 SQIVND (reference sequence). Here the CDR3 DNA reads TGTGCCAGTGTACAGACAGGGGTAGGTGGATCACCCCTCCACTTT. Translated, it gives CASVQTGVGGSPLHF.

The genes are TRBV11-3 and TRBJ2-7; D is unclear. Germline lookup yields CDR1 SGHNT and CDR2 YENEEA. The CDR3 has 13 residues. V lost 1 base and J 7 bases, leaving 11 bases between the germline ends. This CDR3 reads CASSLGARREQYF. CDR3 sequence (DNA): TGTGCCAGCAGCTTAGGGGCCAGAAGAGAGCAGTACTTC.

The chain joins TRBV19 to TRBJ2-5; TRBD2 agrees at 13 bases. Trimming cost V 0 bases and J 3 bases; bases outside gene matches: 7. CDR3 length equals 18 residues. Germline CDR1 and CDR2: LNHDA and SQIVND (reference sequence). CDR3 in amino acids: CASSIDHGTSGGEETQYF. Here the CDR3 DNA reads TGTGCCAGTAGTATAGATCACGGCACTAGCGGGGGGGAAGAGACCCAGTACTTC.

This clone was detected a few times. J is TRBJ1-1 and V is TRBV6-1; D is perhaps TRBD1 (5 bases). The CDR3 contains 14 residues. Trimming pared 6 bases from V and 2 bases from J, leaving 13 bases between. Germline V CDR1 and CDR2: MNHNS, SASEGT. The CDR3 is CASRPGRTNTEAFF. The CDR3 DNA is TGTGCCAGCAGACCAGGGAGGACAAACACTGAAGCTTTCTTT.

The V call is TRBV28, the J call TRBJ2-7; D is perhaps TRBD1 (5 bases). CDR1 is MDHEN, CDR2 SYDVKM, per germline. Trimming stripped 6 bases from V and 2 bases from J, with 17 bases between. This CDR3 is built from 15 residues. The CDR3 loop reads CASRFSGRTPYEQYF. The CDR3 coding sequence is TGTGCCAGCAGGTTCTCAGGGCGGACCCCCTACGAGCAGTACTTC.

This chain uses TRBV28 with TRBJ1-6; TRBD1 matches at 11 bases. The CDR3 has 14 residues. Trimming took 6 bases from V and 7 from J; bases not matched to a gene: 2. CDR1 is MDHEN, CDR2 SYDVKM, per germline. CDR3 amino acids: CASRGDRGNSPLHF. The CDR3 DNA sequence: TGTGCCAGCAGGGGGGACAGGGGGAATTCACCCCTCCACTTT. Drawing the rest from reference TRBV28 and TRBJ1-6, the complete variable domain is DVKVTQSSRYLVKRTGEKVFLECVQDMDHENMFWYRQDPGLGLRLIYFSYDVKMKEKGDIPEGYSVSREKKERFSLILESASTNQTSMYLCASRGDRGNSPLHFGNGTRLTVT.

This chain links TRBV5-1 with TRBJ1-6; the D is unclear. Germline assignment: CDR1 SGHRS and CDR2 YFSETQ. The CDR3 contains 16 residues. V was clipped by 3 bases and J by 0 bases, with 10 bases between them. The CDR3 nucleotides read TGCGCCAGCAGCTCTTTCGGTAGCTCCTATAATTCACCCCTCCACTTT. Translation gives CASSSFGSSYNSPLHF.

The chain recombines TRBV2 with TRBJ1-1, with 8 bases aligning to TRBD1. CDR1 is SNHLY and CDR2 is FYNNEI in the germline V gene. The ends lost 3 bases at V and 5 bases at J; junction bases unmatched: 2. The CDR3 consists of 13 residues. CDR3 sequence (DNA): TGTGCCAGCAGTGATAGGACAGGGACTGAAGCTTTCTTT. Protein product: CASSDRTGTEAFF.

This chain's CDR3 is CATSRDSGASSYEQYF. Here the CDR3 DNA reads TGTGCCACCAGCAGAGACAGCGGGGCTTCCTCCTACGAGCAGTACTTC. The chain is built from TRBV15 and TRBJ2-7; TRBD2 matches at 7 bases. CDR3 length: 16 residues. Germline V lookup: CDR1 LNHNV, CDR2 YYDKDF (reference sequence). The V segment lost 0 bases and the J segment 0 bases; nucleotides outside the gene matches: 5.

The CDR3 DNA sequence: TGTGCCAGCTCACCAGGGACTGGGGACACAGATACGCAGTATTTT. Its protein product is CASSPGTGDTDTQYF. This chain links TRBV18 with TRBJ2-3; a weak D match, TRBD2 (6 bases). Trimming stripped 2 bases from V and 2 bases from J, with 11 bases between. The germline V gene has CDR1 KGHSH and CDR2 LQKENI. The CDR3 totals 15 residues.